This T cell receptor (beta chain) was observed in a study of radiotherapy plus CTLA-4 blockade in lung cancer. Study-level background: In 18% of patients, objective responses were seen; roughly 30% had disease control.

Clones were sequenced by immunoSEQ multiplex PCR, and TCRdb holds only the in-frame ones, with some missing. This sample has roughly 100,000 clones, with about 83% found just once. Germline lookup yields CDR1 LNHNV and CDR2 YYDKDF (reference sequence). The ends lost 1 base at V and 7 bases at J; junction bases unmatched: 3. The CDR3 runs to 14 residues. Those patients who had chemo-refractory metastatic non-small-cell lung cancer were given focal radiation along with CTLA-4 blockade through ipilimumab. Study conclusions and caveats: Response, reportedly, was best predicted by interferon-beta along with early blood T cell clone dynamics. Among blood TCR repertoires after radiotherapy plus ipilimumab, tumor-derived clones expanded.

Of note for this clone: The antigen is not known.

The clonotype originates from a human donor with non-small cell lung cancer that progressed on radiotherapy plus ipilimumab. Some clones in this sample may be carry-over from other donors' samples. The chain couples TRBV15 to TRBJ1-4; 7 positions match TRBD1. The material was peripheral blood, obtained from a patient treated with radiotherapy plus ipilimumab. In DNA, the CDR3 is TGTGCCACCAGCAGAGTTTCAGGGGGTGAAAAACTGTTTTTT. It encodes CATSRVSGGEKLFF.